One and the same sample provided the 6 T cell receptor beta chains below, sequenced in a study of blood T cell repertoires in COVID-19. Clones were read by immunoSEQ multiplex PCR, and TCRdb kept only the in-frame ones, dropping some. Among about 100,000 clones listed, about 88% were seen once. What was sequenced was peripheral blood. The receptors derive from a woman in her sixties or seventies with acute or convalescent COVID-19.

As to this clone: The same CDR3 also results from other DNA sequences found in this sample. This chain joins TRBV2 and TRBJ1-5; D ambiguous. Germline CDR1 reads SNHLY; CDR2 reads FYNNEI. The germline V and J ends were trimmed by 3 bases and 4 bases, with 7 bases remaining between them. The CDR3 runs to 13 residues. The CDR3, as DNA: TGTGCCAGCAGTGAGACCGGGAATCAGCCCCAGCATTTT. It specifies CASSETGNQPQHF.

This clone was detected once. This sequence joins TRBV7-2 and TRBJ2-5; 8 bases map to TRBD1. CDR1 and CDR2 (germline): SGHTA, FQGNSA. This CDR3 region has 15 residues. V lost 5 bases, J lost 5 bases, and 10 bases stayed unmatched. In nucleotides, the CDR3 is TGTGCCAGCAGCGGTTGGACAGGGCACGTGGAGACCCAGTACTTC. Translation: CASSGWTGHVETQYF. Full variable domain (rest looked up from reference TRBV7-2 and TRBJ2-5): GAGVSQSPSNKVTEKGKDVELRCDPISGHTALYWYRQSLGQGLEFLIYFQGNSAPDKSGLPSDRFSAERTGGSVSTLTIQRTQQEDSAVYLCASSGWTGHVETQYFGPGTRLLVL.

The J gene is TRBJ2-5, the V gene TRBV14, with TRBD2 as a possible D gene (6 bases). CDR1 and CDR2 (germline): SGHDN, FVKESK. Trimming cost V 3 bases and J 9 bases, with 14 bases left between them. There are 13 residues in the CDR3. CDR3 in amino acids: CASSQTGESAQYF. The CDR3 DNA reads TGTGCCAGCAGCCAGACGGGGGAATCGGCCCAGTACTTC.

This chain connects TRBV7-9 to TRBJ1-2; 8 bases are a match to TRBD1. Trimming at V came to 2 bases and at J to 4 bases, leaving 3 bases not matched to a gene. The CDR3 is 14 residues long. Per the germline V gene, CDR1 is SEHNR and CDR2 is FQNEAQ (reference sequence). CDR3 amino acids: CASSLHRGIYGYTF. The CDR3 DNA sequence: TGTGCCAGCAGCTTACACAGGGGGATCTATGGCTACACCTTC.

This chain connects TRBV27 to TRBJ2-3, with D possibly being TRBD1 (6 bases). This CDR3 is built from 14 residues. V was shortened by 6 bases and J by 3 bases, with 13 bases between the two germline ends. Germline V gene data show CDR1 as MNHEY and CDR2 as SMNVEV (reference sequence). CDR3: CASRRTVDTDTQYF. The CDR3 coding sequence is TGTGCCAGCAGACGGACAGTGGATACAGATACGCAGTATTTT.

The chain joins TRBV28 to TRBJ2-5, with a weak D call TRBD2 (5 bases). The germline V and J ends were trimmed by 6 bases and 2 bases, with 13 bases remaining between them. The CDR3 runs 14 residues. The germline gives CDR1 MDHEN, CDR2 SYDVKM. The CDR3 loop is CASRKSGLQETQYF. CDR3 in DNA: TGTGCCAGCAGGAAAAGTGGACTGCAAGAGACCCAGTACTTC.